The present T cell receptor (beta chain) was sequenced within a study of T cells after yellow fever vaccination. Study details: Where fractions had low cell numbers, libraries were prepared from them with the SMART-Seq v4 Ultra Low Input RNA kit.

Researchers made TCR cDNA using 5'RACE template switching, and this step added a universal primer site and UMIs. From the 5' RACE reads, TCRdb called clonotypes with MiXCR, one entry per CDR3 protein. The sample contains around 310,000 distinct CDR3 sequences, 3% to 4.5% of which appear only once. Of note for this clonotype: The antigen is undetermined.

The V end lost 3 bases, the J end lost 8 bases, and 14 bases lay between the germline ends. The CDR3 totals 14 residues. In germline, CDR1 is SNHLY, CDR2 FYNNEI. Study-level results: Just a small share of clonotypes turned up in the CD4 compartment as well as the CD8 compartment.

The gene calls are TRBV2 and TRBJ2-1; D unclear. The TCR sequence derives from a man aged 18 to 30 who received the YFV17D yellow fever vaccine. Specimen: PBMCs, collected 5 days after the yellow fever booster vaccination. CDR3 residues: CASSEGFPWDEQFF. The DNA for the CDR3 is TGTGCCAGCAGTGAGGGGTTCCCGTGGGATGAGCAGTTCTTC.